The T cell receptor (beta chain) described here comes from a study of Graves' ophthalmopathy and Graves' hyperthyroidism. CDR1 and CDR2 from the germline V gene are SNHLY and FYNNEI. The CDR3 is 13 residues long. The authors amplified TCR beta CDR3 regions from RNA transcripts. Second-round multiplex PCR followed a first-round RT-PCR using HTBI primers. TCRdb re-called the multiplex PCR reads through MiXCR, storing one row per CDR3 protein. This sample has about 740,000 distinct CDR3 sequences; around 40% occur once, and the top ten carry 40% to 55%. On this clonotype: At one end the junction does not follow the germline gene, possibly because of a read error.

This clonotype was sampled from an adult man with Graves' ophthalmopathy. The sample was peripheral blood. This chain links TRBV2 with TRBJ1-4, with D hard to call. The CDR3 DNA sequence: TGTGCCAGCAGTGAGACAACTCATGAAAAACTGTTTTTT. Protein product: CASSETTHEKLFF.